These T cell receptor beta chains were read from a single sample in a study of cytomegalovirus exposure and HLA in healthy donors. Some clones are missing from TCRdb's copy, which holds only in-frame ones; the method was immunoSEQ multiplex PCR. The sample records 100,000 to 150,000 clones, around three quarters being singletons. The material sequenced was PBMCs. These receptors all stem from a woman aged 60-75 years in good health and CMV-seropositive. CDR3s include the opening cysteine and the closing phenylalanine or tryptophan. The D gene is left open where the match is weak. Only some rows state a clone size, as once, few, many or a class for expanded clones.

TRBD2	TRBJ2-5	TRBV29-1	NA	CSVELAVYETQYF	TGCAGCGTTGAGCTAGCGGTTTATGAGACCCAGTACTTC
TRBD2	TRBJ2-3	TRBV4-2	NA	CASSQRGGLAGGRVTDTQYF	TGTGCCAGCAGCCAAAGGGGGGGACTAGCGGGGGGGCGGGTCACAGATACGCAGTATTTT
NA	TRBJ1-3	TRBV13	NA	CASSLGGRTASGNTIYF	TGTGCCAGCAGCTTAGGGGGCCGGACTGCTTCTGGAAACACCATATATTTT
TRBD1	TRBJ1-3	TRBV5-1	NA	CASSLGTVSGNTIYF	TGCGCCAGCAGCTTAGGGACAGTCTCTGGAAACACCATATATTTT
NA	TRBJ1-1	TRBV7-8	few	CASSPETGGRTEAFF	TGTGCCAGCAGCCCCGAGACAGGTGGTAGAACTGAAGCTTTCTTT
NA	TRBJ2-2	TRBV11-2	NA	CASSLVQRVAGELFF	TGTGCCAGCAGCTTAGTTCAGCGTGTGGCCGGGGAGCTGTTTTTT
NA	TRBJ1-6	TRBV5-1	NA	CASSLSGQNSPLHF	TGCGCCAGCAGCTTGTCCGGACAGAATTCACCCCTCCACTTT
TRBD1	TRBJ2-7	TRBV11-2	NA	CASSSHDRARYEQYF	TGTGCCAGCAGCTCCCACGACAGGGCCCGATACGAGCAGTACTTC
TRBD1	TRBJ1-2	TRBV18	few	CASSPDRAGYTF	TGTGCCAGCTCACCCGACAGGGCTGGCTACACCTTC
NA	TRBJ1-2	TRBV9	NA	CASSVEGPYGYTF	TGTGCCAGCAGCGTAGAGGGGCCCTATGGCTACACCTTC
NA	TRBJ1-1	TRBV27	NA	CASRGYVNTEAFF	TGTGCCAGTAGGGGGTACGTGAACACTGAAGCTTTCTTT
NA	TRBJ2-5	TRBV5-1	NA	CASSLTTTGRETQYF	TGCGCCAGCAGCTTGACCACAACAGGTAGAGAGACCCAGTACTTC
NA	TRBJ1-1	TRBV7-3	once	CASSLRGSSSTEAFF	TGTGCCAGCAGCTTAAGGGGCAGCTCGTCCACTGAAGCTTTCTTT
NA	TRBJ2-1	TRBV7-6	NA	CASSPQLEQFF	TGTGCCAGCAGCCCCCAACTAGAGCAGTTCTTC